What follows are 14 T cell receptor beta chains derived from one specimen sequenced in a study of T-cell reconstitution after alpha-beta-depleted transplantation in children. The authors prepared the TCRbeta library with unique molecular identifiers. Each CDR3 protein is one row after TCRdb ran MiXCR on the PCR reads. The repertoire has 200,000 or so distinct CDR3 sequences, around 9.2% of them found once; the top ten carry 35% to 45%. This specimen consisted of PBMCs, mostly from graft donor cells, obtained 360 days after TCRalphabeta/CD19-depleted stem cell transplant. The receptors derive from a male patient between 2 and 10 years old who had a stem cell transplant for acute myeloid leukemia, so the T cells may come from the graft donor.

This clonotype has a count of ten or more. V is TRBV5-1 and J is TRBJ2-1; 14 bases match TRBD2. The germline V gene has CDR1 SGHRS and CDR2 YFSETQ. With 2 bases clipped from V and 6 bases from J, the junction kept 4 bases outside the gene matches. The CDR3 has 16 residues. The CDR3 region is CASSLYGTSGSNEQFF. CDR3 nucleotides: TGCGCCAGCAGCTTATACGGGACTAGCGGGAGCAATGAGCAGTTCTTC.

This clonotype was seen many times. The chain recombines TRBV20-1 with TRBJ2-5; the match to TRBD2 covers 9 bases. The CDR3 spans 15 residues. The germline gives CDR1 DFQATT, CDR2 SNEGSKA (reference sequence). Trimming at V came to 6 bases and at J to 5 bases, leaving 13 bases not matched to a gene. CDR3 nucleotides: TGCAGTGCCGAAGGGCTAGCGGGAAAGGAGGAGACCCAGTACTTC. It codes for CSAEGLAGKEETQYF.

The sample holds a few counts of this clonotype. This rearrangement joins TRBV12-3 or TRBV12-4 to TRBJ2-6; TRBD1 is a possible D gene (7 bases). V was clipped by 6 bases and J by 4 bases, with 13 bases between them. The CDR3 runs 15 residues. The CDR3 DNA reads TGTGCCAGCAGCAGCTCAGGGGGGGGGGCCAACGTCCTGACTTTC. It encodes CASSSSGGGANVLTF.

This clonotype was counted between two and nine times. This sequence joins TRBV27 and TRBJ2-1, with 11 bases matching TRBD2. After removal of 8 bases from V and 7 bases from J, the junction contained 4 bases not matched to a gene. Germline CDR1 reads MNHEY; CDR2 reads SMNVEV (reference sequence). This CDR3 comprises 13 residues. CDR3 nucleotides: TGTGCCAGCGGGCTAGCGGGGGGAAATGAGCAGTTCTTC. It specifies CASGLAGGNEQFF.

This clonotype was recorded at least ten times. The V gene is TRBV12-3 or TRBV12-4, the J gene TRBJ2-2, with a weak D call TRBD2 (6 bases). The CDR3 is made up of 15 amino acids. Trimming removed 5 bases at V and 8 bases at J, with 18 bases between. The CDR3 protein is CASSTGDLPVGELFF. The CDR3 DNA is TGTGCCAGCAGTACGGGGGACTTGCCCGTGGGGGAGCTGTTTTTT.

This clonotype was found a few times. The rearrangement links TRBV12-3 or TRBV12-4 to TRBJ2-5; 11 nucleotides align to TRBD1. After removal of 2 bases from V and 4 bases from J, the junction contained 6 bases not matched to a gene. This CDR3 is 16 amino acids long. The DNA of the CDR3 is TGTGCCAGCAGTTTAAGCCGGACAGGGGGCCGAGAGACCCAGTACTTC. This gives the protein CASSLSRTGGRETQYF.

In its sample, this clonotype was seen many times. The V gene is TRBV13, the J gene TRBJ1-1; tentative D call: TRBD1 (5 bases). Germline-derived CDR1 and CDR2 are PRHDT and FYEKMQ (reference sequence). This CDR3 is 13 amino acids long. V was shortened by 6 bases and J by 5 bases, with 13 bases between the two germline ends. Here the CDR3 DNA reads TGTGCCAGCAGAAGTGGGGGAAGAACTGAAGCTTTCTTT. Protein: CASRSGGRTEAFF.

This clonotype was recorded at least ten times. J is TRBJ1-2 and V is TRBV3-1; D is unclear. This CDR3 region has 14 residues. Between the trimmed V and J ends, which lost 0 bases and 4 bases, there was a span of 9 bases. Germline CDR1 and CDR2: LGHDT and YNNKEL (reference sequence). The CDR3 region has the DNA TGTGCCAGCAGCCAAGATAGACACCGCTATGGCTACACCTTC. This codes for CASSQDRHRYGYTF.

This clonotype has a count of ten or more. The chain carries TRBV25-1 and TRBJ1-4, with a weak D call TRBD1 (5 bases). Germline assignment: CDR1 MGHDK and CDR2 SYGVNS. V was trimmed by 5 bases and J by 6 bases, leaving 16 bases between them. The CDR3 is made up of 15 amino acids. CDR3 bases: TGTGCCAGCAGTATCACCGGGACGACGGATGAAAAACTGTTTTTT. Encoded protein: CASSITGTTDEKLFF.

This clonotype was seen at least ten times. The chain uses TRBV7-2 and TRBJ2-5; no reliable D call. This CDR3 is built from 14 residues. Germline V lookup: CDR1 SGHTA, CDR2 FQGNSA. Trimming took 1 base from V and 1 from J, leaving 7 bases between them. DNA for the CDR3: TGTGCCAGCAGCTTAGGGGTGGGCCAAGAGACCCAGTACTTC. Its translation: CASSLGVGQETQYF.

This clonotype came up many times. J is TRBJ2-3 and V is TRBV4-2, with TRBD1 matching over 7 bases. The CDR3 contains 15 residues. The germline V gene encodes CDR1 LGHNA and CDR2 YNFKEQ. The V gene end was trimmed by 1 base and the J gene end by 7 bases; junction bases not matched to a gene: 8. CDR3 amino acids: CASSQGPTGQNTQYF. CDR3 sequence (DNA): TGTGCCAGCAGCCAAGGCCCAACGGGACAGAATACGCAGTATTTT.

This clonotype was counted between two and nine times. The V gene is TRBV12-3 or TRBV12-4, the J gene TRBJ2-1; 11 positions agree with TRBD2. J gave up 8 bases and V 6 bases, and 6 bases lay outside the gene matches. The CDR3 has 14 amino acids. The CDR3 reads CASSPRLAGYEQFF. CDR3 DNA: TGTGCCAGCAGCCCTCGACTAGCGGGATATGAGCAGTTCTTC.

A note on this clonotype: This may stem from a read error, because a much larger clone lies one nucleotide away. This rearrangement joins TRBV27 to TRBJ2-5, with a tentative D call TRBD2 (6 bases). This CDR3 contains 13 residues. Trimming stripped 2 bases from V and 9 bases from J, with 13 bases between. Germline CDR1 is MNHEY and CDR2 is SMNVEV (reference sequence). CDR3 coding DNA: TGTGCCAGCAGTTTAAGGTTCAGGGAGGCCCAGTACTTC. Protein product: CASSLRFREAQYF.

In DNA form, the CDR3 reads TGTGCCAGCAGCTCAACAGGGCTGGCTAACTATGGCTACACCTTC. It encodes CASSSTGLANYGYTF. J is TRBJ1-2 and V is TRBV7-9; tentatively, D is TRBD1 (6 bases). There are 15 residues in the CDR3. The V end lost 4 bases, the J end lost 0 bases, and 12 bases lay between the germline ends. Germline-derived CDR1 and CDR2 are SEHNR and FQNEAQ (reference sequence). Combining the CDR3 with reference TRBV7-9 and TRBJ1-2 gives the whole variable domain DTGVSQNPRHKITKRGQNVTFRCDPISEHNRLYWYRQTLGQGPEFLTYFQNEAQLEKSRLLSDRFSAERPKGSFSTLEIQRTEQGDSAMYLCASSSTGLANYGYTFGSGTRLTVV.